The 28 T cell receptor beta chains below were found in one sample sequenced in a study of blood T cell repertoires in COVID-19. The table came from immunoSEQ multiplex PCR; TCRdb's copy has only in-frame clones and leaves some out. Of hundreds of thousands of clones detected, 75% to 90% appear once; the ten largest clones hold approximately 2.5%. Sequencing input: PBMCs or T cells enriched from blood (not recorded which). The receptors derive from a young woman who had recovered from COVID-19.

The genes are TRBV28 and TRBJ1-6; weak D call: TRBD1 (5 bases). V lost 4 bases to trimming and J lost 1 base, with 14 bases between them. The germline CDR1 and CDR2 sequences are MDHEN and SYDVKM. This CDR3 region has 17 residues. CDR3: CASSSPQGSSYNSPLHF. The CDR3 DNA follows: TGTGCCAGCAGTTCCCCTCAGGGATCTTCCTATAATTCACCCCTCCACTTT.

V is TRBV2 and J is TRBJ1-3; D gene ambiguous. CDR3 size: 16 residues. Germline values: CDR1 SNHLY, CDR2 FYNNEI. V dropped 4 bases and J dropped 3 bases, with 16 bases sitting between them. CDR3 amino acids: CASSGDTVAGGNTIYF. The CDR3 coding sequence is TGTGCCAGCAGTGGGGATACGGTGGCGGGTGGAAACACCATATATTTT. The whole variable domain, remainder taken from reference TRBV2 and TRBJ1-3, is EPEVTQTPSHQVTQMGQEVILRCVPISNHLYFYWYRQILGQKVEFLVSFYNNEISEKSEIFDDQFSVERPDGSNFTLKIRSTKLEDSAMYFCASSGDTVAGGNTIYFGEGSWLTVV.

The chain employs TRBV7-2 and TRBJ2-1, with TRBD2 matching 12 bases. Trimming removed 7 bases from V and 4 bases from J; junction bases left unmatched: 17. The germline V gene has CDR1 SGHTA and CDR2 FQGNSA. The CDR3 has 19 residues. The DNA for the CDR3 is TGTGCCAGCACCCCCAGGGGGCTAGCGGGGGGGCCAAGGTACAATGAGCAGTTCTTC. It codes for CASTPRGLAGGPRYNEQFF.

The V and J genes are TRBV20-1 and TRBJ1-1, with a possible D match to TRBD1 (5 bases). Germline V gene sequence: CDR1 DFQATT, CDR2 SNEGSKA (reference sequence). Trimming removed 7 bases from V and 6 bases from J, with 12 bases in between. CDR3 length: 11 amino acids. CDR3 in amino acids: CSVQGGAEAFF. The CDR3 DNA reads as TGCAGTGTTCAGGGAGGCGCTGAAGCTTTCTTT.

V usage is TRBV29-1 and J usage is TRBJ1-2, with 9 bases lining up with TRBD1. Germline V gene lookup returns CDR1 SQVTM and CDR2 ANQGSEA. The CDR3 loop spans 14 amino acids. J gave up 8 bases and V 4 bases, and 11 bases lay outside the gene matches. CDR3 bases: TGCAGCGTTGGGGGGACAGGGCCATATGGCGGCTACACCTTC. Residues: CSVGGTGPYGGYTF.

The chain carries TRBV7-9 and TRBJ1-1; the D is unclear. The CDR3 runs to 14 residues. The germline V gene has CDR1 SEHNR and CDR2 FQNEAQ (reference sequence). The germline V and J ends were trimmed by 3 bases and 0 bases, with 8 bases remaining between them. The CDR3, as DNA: TGTGCCAGCAGCTTGCGGGAGCTGAACACTGAAGCTTTCTTT. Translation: CASSLRELNTEAFF.

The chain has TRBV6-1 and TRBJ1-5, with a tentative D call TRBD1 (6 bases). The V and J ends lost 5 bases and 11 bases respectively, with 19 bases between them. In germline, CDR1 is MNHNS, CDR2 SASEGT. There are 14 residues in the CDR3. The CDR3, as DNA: TGTGCCAGCAGTTATCAGGGGAGTGTTTCATCCCAGCATTTT. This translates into CASSYQGSVSSQHF.

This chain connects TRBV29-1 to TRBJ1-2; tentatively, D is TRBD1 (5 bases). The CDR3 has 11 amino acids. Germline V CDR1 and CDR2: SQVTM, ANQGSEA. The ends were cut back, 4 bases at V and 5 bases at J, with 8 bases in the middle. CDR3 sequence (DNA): TGCAGCGTTGGACAGCAATATGGCTACACCTTC. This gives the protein CSVGQQYGYTF. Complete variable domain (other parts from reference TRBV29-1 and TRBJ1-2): SAVISQKPSRDICQRGTSLTIQCQVDSQVTMMFWYRQQPGQSLTLIATANQGSEATYESGFVIDKFPISRPNLTFSTLTVSNMSPEDSSIYLCSVGQQYGYTFGSGTRLTVV.

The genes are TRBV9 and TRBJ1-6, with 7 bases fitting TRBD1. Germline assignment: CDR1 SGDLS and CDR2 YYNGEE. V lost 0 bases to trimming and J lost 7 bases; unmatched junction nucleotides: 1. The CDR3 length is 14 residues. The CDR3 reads CASSVGGGNSPLHF. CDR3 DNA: TGTGCCAGCAGCGTAGGAGGGGGCAATTCACCCCTCCACTTT.

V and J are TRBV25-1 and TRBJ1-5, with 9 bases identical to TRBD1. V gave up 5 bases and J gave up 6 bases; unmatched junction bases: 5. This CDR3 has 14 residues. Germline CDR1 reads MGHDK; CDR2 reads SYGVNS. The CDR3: CASSLTGGGQPQHF. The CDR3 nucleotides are TGTGCCAGCAGTCTGACAGGGGGAGGTCAGCCCCAGCATTTT.

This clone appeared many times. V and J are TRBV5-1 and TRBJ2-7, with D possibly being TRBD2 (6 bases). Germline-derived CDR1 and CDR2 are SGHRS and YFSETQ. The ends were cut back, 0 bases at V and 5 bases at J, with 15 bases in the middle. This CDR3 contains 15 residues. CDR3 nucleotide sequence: TGCGCCAGCAGCTTGGTTCAGGGACTGATGAACGAGCAGTACTTC. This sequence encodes CASSLVQGLMNEQYF.

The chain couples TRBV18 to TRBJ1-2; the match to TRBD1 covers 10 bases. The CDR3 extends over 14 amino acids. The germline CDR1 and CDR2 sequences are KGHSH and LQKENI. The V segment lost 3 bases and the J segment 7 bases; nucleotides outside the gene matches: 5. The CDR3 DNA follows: TGTGCCAGCTCACCCGAGGGACAGGGGACTGGCTACACCTTC. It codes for CASSPEGQGTGYTF.

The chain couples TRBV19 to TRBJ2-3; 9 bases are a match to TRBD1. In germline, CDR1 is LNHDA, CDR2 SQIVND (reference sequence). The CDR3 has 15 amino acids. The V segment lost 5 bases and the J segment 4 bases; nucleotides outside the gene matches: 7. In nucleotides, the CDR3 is TGTGCCAGTAGTTCACAGGGGGCCGGTGCAGATACGCAGTATTTT. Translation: CASSSQGAGADTQYF.

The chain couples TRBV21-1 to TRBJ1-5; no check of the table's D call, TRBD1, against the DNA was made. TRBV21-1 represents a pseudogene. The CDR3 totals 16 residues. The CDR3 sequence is CAIYRQGAIGNQPQHF. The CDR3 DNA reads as TGTGCCATATATAGACAGGGGGCCATCGGCAATCAGCCCCAGCATTTT.

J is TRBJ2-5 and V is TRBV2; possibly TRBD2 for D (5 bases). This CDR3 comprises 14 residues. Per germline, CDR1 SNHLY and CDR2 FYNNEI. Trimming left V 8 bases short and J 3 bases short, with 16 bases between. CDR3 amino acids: CASEVELAKETQYF. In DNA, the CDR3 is TGTGCCAGCGAAGTGGAGCTAGCTAAAGAGACCCAGTACTTC.

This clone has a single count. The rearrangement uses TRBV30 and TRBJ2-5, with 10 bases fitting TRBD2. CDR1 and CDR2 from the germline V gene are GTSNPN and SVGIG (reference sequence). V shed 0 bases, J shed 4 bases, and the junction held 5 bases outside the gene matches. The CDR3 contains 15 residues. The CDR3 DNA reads TGTGCCTGGAGTGTAAGGCTAGCGGGGGTAGAGACCCAGTACTTC. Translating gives CAWSVRLAGVETQYF. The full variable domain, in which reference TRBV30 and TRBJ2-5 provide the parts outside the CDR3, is SQTIHQWPATLVQPVGSPLSLECTVEGTSNPNLYWYRQAAGRGLQLLFYSVGIGQISSEVPQNLSASRPQDRQFILSSKKLLLSDSGFYLCAWSVRLAGVETQYFGPGTRLLVL.

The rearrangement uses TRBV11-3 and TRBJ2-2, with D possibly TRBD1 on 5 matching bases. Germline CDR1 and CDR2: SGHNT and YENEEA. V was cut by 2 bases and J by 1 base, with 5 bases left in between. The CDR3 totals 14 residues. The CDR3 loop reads CASSLQGNTGELFF. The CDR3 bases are TGTGCCAGCAGCTTACAGGGGAACACCGGGGAGCTGTTTTTT.

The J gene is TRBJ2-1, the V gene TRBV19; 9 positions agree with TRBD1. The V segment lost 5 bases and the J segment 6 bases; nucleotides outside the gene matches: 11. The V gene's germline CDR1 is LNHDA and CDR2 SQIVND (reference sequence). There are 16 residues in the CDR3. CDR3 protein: CASSPPAGTGPNEQFF. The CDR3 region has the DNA TGTGCCAGTAGTCCCCCCGCCGGGACAGGGCCCAATGAGCAGTTCTTC. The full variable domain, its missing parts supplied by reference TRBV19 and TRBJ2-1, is DGGITQSPKYLFRKEGQNVTLSCEQNLNHDAMYWYRQDPGQGLRLIYYSQIVNDFQKGDIAEGYSVSREKKESFPLTVTSAQKNPTAFYLCASSPPAGTGPNEQFFGPGTRLTVL.

The CDR3 loop is CASSGGTSPFF. Here the CDR3 DNA reads TGTGCCAGCAGTGGCGGGACTAGCCCGTTCTTC. The rearrangement links TRBV2 to TRBJ2-1; 9 bases are shared with TRBD2. The CDR3 is 11 amino acids. Trimming at V came to 4 bases and at J to 15 bases, leaving 4 bases not matched to a gene. CDR1 is SNHLY, CDR2 FYNNEI, per germline.

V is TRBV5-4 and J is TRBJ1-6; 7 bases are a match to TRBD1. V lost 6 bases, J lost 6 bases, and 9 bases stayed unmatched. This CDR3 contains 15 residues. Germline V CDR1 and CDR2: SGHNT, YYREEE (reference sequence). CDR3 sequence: CASTVQGQGNSPLHF. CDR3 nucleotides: TGTGCCAGCACCGTACAGGGGCAGGGTAATTCACCCCTCCACTTT.

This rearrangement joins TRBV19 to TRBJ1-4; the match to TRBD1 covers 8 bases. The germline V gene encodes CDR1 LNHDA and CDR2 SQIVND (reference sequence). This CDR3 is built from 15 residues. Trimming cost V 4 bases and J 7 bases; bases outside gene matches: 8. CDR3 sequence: CASSNAGGRFEKLFF. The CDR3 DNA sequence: TGTGCCAGTAGTAACGCAGGGGGCCGTTTTGAAAAACTGTTTTTT.

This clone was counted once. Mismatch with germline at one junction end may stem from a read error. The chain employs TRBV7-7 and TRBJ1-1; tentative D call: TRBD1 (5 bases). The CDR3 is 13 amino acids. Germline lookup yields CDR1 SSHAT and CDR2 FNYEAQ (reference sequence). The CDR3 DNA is TGTGCTAGCAGCATTGACAGGAACACTGAAGCTTTCTTT. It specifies CASSIDRNTEAFF.

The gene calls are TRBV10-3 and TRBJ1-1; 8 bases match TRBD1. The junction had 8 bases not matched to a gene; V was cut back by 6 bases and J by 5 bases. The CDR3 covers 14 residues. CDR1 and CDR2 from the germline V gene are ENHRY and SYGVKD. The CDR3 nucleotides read TGTGCCATCAGGGTACAGGGGGGAATTACTGAAGCTTTCTTT. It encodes CAIRVQGGITEAFF.

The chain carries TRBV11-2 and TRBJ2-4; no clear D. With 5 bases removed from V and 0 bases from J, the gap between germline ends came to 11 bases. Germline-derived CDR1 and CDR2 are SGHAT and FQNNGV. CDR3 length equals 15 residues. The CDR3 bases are TGTGCCAGCAGCCACATTAGCCTAGCCAAAAACATTCAGTACTTC. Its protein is CASSHISLAKNIQYF.

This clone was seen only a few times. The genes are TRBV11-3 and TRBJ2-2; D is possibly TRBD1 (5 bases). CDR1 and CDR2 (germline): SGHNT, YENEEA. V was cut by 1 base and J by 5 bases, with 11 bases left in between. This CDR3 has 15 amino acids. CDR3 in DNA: TGTGCCAGCAGCTTAGGCGGTAGGGGAACCGGGGAGCTGTTTTTT. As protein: CASSLGGRGTGELFF.

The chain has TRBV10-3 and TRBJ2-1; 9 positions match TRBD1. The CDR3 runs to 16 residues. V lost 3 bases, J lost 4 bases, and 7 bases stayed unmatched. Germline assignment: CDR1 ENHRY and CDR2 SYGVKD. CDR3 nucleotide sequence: TGTGCCATCAGTGAAGTTGGGGACAGGGAATACAATGAGCAGTTCTTC. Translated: CAISEVGDREYNEQFF.

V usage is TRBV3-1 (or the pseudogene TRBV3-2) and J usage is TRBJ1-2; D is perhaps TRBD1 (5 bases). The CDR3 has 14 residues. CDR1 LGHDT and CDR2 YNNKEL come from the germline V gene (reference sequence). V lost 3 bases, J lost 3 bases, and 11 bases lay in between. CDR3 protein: CASSHPGNDYGYTF. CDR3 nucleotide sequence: TGTGCCAGCAGCCACCCAGGGAACGACTATGGCTACACCTTC.

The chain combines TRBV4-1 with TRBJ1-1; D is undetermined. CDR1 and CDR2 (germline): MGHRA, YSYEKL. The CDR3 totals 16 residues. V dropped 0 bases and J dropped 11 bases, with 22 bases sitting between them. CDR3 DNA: TGCGCCAGCAGCCAAGAAGGAGGGCCTACACTATCTCGGGCTTTCTTT. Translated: CASSQEGGPTLSRAFF.